The present TCR beta chain was sequenced within a study of CD8+CD57+ T cells in acquired aplastic anemia. The overall study: When averaged, DNA from sorted CD4+ and CD8+ cells came to approximately 3.2 ug. The study, taken as a whole, reports: Found in both controls and patients were approximately 30 CD8+ CDR3 sequences.

The CDR3 spans 13 residues. Trimming took off 5 bases at V and 7 bases at J, with 14 bases between the two ends. The germline CDR1 and CDR2 sequences are SNHLY and FYNNEI. A word on this clonotype: As yet, its antigen is unknown.

Genomic DNA, serving as template, underwent TCR beta VDJ and CDR3 profiling. TCRdb used MiXCR to reprocess the reads, holding one entry per CDR3 protein. The table has 100,000 to 150,000 distinct CDR3 sequences, less than 50% seen once. Only patients with CD8+CD57+ cell expansion on flow cytometry were chosen for sequencing. The cohort consisted entirely of patients having severe acquired aplastic anemia. Among the patients, none had received any therapy at the time of blood sampling. This chain links TRBV2 with TRBJ1-2; unclear D gene. The receptor comes from a human donor with aplastic anemia. Input material: sorted CD4+, CD8+, or CD8+CD57+ T cells (not recorded which) from PBMCs. CDR3 residues: CASSYSTVSGYTF. Written as DNA, the CDR3 is TGTGCCAGCAGTTACTCGACGGTGAGTGGCTACACCTTC.